This TCR beta chain is from a study of blood T cells in healthy people across ages. Researchers isolated at least 6 million PBMCs per sample. Of note for this clonotype: Its specificity is unknown.

Study observations and caveats: PBMCs went unsorted, and a conclusive naive versus antigen-experienced comparison was therefore prevented. Diversity of TCR beta per million T cells declined in a roughly linear way with age.

The use of a sample-barcoded 5' primer and a J-beta primer mix characterized a second PCR of roughly 6 to 11 cycles. Every sample gave at least 2.5 million paired-end reads containing CDR3. TCRdb recomputed calls from the 5' RACE reads with MiXCR, one row per CDR3 protein. The sample includes 1.5 million to 2 million distinct CDR3 sequences, 49% seen only once; the top ten take approximately 2%. Germline trimming cut 5 bases from V and 1 base from J; bases unmatched to any gene: 23. The length of the CDR3 is 20 residues. Germline V CDR1 and CDR2: MNHEY, SMNVEV (reference sequence). Sequencing used blood. This chain connects TRBV27 to TRBJ2-7, with 7 bases that match TRBD1. The receptor was isolated from a woman in her thirties or forties in good health. DNA for the CDR3: TGTGCCAGCAGTGTATTACCAAGACTAACAGGGGTGTCAACTTCCTACGAGCAGTACTTC. It encodes CASSVLPRLTGVSTSYEQYF.